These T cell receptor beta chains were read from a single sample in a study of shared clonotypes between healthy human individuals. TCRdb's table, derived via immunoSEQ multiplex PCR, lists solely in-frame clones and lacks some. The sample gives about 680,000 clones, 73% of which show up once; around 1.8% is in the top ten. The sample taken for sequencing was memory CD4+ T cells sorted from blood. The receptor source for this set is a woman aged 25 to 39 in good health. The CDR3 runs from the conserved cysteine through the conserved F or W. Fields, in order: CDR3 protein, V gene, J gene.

CDR3: CASSQDIVGTDTQYF
V: TRBV4-2
J: TRBJ2-3

CDR3: CASSGPGQVPLSAYEQYF
V: TRBV28
J: .

CDR3: CATKRTGQETQYF
V: TRBV5-4
J: TRBJ2-5

CDR3: CASSPLRSGANVLTF
V: TRBV11-2
J: TRBJ2-6

CDR3: CASSPTRGAYEQYF
V: TRBV11-2
J: TRBJ2-7

CDR3: CAWTRTVNTGELFF
V: TRBV30
J: TRBJ2-2

CDR3: CASSPTGSDEQYF
V: TRBV14
J: TRBJ2-7

CDR3: CASSPAGSGRNIQYF
V: TRBV27
J: TRBJ2-4

CDR3: CASSISQGWGEQYF
V: TRBV19
J: TRBJ2-7

CDR3: CASSTRLAGSYNEQFF
V: TRBV19
J: TRBJ2-1

CDR3: CSSSHYNEQFF
V: TRBV29-1
J: TRBJ2-1

CDR3: CASSSPSLTKGYYTF
V: TRBV6-5
J: TRBJ1-2

CDR3: CASSDRPLQETQYF
V: TRBV5-6
J: TRBJ2-5

CDR3: CAWDPLSGGGSEAFF
V: TRBV30
J: TRBJ1-1

CDR3: CASIPGGDMNTEAFF
V: TRBV6-6
J: TRBJ1-1

CDR3: CASSYARAAEKLFF
V: TRBV6-5
J: TRBJ1-4

CDR3: CARKKEYNGGELFF
V: TRBV19
J: TRBJ2-2

CDR3: CASRGRWAGDNQPQHF
V: TRBV28
J: TRBJ1-5

CDR3: CASSLSGAYEQYF
V: TRBV7-6
J: TRBJ2-7

CDR3: CASSLGSGRVDTQYF
V: TRBV7-2
J: TRBJ2-3

CDR3: CASSRGTTQVNIQYF
V: TRBV23-1
J: TRBJ2-4

CDR3: CASSVRQVANTGELFF
V: TRBV14
J: TRBJ2-2

CDR3: CSVGRNPDQPQHF
V: TRBV29-1
J: TRBJ1-5

CDR3: CASSEGTENTEAFF
V: TRBV5-1
J: TRBJ1-1

CDR3: CASSLSQGYEQFF
V: TRBV7-2
J: TRBJ2-1

CDR3: CASNFVVRKGANEQFF
V: TRBV5-1
J: TRBJ2-1

CDR3: CASSLGYRTGSGEQYF
V: TRBV11-2
J: TRBJ2-7

CDR3: CASSPAGVGELFF
V: TRBV7-7
J: TRBJ2-2

CDR3: CASRAWNSEAFF
V: TRBV9
J: TRBJ1-1

CDR3: CASSARPNEQFF
V: TRBV6-1
J: TRBJ2-1

CDR3: CATSRAGRTWGEQYF
V: TRBV15
J: TRBJ2-7

CDR3: CASSYSSLAGTYEQYF
V: TRBV6-5
J: TRBJ2-7

CDR3: CASRTLVPGELFF
V: TRBV28
J: TRBJ2-2

CDR3: CASSADPNQPQHF
V: TRBV5-4
J: TRBJ1-5

CDR3: CATSREGGQPQHF
V: TRBV15
J: TRBJ1-5

CDR3: CASSLGWDRGYNEQFF
V: TRBV28
J: TRBJ2-1

CDR3: CAWSVTGPGEQYF
V: TRBV30
J: TRBJ2-7

CDR3: CASSADSDEQFF
V: TRBV9
J: TRBJ2-1

CDR3: CASSPTPGVTRNEQFF
V: TRBV11-3
J: TRBJ2-1

CDR3: CASSNLPNEKLFF
V: TRBV19
J: TRBJ1-4

CDR3: CASSRWGGETQYF
V: TRBV27
J: TRBJ2-5

CDR3: CASSQDWAGELFF
V: TRBV14
J: TRBJ2-2

CDR3: CAWSVRLAGTQAQYF
V: TRBV30
J: TRBJ2-5

CDR3: CASSRIAGTGDNEQFF
V: TRBV4-2
J: TRBJ2-1

CDR3: CASSYNRGLNQPQHF
V: TRBV28
J: TRBJ1-5